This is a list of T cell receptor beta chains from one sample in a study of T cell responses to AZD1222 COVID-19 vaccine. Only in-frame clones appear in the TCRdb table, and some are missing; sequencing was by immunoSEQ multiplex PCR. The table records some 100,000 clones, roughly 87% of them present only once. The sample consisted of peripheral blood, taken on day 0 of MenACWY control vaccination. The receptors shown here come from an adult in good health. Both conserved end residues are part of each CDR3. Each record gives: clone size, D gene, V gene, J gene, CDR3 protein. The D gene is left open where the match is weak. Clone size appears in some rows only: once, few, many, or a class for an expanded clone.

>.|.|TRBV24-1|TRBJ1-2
CATSDPTQGEGYTF
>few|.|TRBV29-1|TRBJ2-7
CSVAVNGVYEQYF
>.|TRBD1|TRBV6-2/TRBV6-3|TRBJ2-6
CASSYHPGQGSSGANVLTF
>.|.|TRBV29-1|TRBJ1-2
CSVYGDGYTF
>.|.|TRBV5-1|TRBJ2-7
CASSLVADSYEQYF
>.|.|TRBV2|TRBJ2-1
CASSEPRAAEDEQFF
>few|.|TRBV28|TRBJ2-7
CASSFSGLYSYEQYF
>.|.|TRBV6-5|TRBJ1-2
CASSRTPIYGYTF
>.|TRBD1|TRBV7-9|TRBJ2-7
CASSLPDRFPYEQYF
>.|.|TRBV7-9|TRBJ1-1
CASSLAYGPEAFF
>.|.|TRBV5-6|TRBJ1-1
CASSLAFGAGTEAFF
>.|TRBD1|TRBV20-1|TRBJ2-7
CSARRDSEQYF
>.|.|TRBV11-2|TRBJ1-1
CASSPQTTLNTEAFF
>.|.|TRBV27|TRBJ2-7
CASIRGGEQYF
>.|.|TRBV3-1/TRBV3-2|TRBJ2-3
CASSQAATQYF
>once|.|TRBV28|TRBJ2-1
CASGGMANEQFF
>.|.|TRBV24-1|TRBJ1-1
CATRNQDTEAFF
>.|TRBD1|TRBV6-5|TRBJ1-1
CASSYPGQGWEKAFF
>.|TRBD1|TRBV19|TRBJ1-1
CASRPGGFYRGTGGTEAFF
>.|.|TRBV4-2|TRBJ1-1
CASSSQGGTEAFF
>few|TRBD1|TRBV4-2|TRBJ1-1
CASSQGTQTGGRNTEAFF
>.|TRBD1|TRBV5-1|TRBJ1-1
CASSPKRGTGDDTEAFF
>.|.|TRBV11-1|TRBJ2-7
CASSLVSEQYF
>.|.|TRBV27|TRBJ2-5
CASSLSQGRGGTVEETQYF
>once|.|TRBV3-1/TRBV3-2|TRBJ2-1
CASSQDGTGLGRAYNEQFF
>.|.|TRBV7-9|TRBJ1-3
CASSPILKAGTRNTIYF
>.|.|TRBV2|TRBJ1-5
CASNQGGNQPQHF
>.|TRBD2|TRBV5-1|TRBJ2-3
CASSQAAGGTDTQYF
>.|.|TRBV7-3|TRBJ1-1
CASSATGNTEAFF
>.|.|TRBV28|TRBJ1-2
CASSSPPRGNYGYTF
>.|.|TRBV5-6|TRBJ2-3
CASSPLTAFTDTQYF
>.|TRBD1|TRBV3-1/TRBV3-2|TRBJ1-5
CASSPHPGTGQPQHF
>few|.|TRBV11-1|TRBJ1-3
CASSRQEGNTIYF
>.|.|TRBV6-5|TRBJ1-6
CASSYSSNSPLHF
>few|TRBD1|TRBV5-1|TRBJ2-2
CASSPGTGAGELFF
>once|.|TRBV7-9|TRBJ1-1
CASSLALGDEAFF
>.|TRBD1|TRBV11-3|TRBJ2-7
CASSLEQGGEQYF
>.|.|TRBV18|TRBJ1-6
CASGGPQGLYNSPLHF
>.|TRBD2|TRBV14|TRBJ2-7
CASSSGSSYEQYF
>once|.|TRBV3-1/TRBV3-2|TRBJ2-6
CASSRGGSGANVLTF
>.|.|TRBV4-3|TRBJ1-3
CASSRNLGGPGNTIYF
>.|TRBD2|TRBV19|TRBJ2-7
CASAPGLAGYYEQYF
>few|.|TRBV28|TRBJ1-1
CAIGTPEAFF
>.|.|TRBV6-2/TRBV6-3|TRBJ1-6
CASSYSHSPLHF
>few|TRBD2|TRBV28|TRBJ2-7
CASSSTTARTSGRAYEQYF
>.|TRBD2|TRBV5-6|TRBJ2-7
CASSSAGTTYEQYF
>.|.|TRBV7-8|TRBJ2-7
CASSLAFGSLYEQYF
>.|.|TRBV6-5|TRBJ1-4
CASSYSTGPQIEKLFF
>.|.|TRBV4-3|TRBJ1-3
CASSQDSSGNTIYF
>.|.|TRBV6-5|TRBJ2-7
CASSPRGRYEQYF
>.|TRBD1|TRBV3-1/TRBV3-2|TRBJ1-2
CASSQENRGAFGYTF
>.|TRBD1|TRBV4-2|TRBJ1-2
CASSQDLPGQGTTNYGYTF